The 16 T cell receptor beta chains below come from one sample, sequenced in a study of shared clonotypes between healthy human individuals. As defined, naive CD8 cells were CD45RO-negative and positively selected for CCR7, with terminally differentiated effector memory CD45RA+ cells excluded. Repertoires were generated with immunoSEQ multiplex PCR, while TCRdb's copy carries only in-frame clones and drops some. The sample lists around 1.9 million clones, around 93% occurring once. Sequenced input: naive CD8+ T cells from PBMCs. The receptors come from a young man in good health. Some clones in this sample may be carry-over from other donors' samples.

CDR3 DNA sequence: TGTGCCAGCAGCACCAAAGCAGGTTCCTATGGCTACACCTTC. Translated, it gives CASSTKAGSYGYTF. The chain combines TRBV7-9 with TRBJ1-2; no firm D call. V lost 5 bases and J lost 4, with 14 bases in between. The CDR3 sequence is 14 residues long. Germline V lookup: CDR1 SEHNR, CDR2 FQNEAQ (reference sequence).

About this clone itself: Other DNA sequences in the sample encode the same CDR3. This chain uses TRBV7-9 with TRBJ2-1; 12 bases align to TRBD2. The CDR3 consists of 15 residues. The germline V gene encodes CDR1 SEHNR and CDR2 FQNEAQ (reference sequence). The ends lost 5 bases at V and 4 bases at J; junction bases unmatched: 3. The CDR3 spells CASSGLAGNYNEQFF. The CDR3 nucleotides read TGTGCCAGCAGCGGACTAGCGGGAAATTACAATGAGCAGTTCTTC.

The chain combines TRBV7-9 with TRBJ2-1; D unclear. Germline assignment: CDR1 SEHNR and CDR2 FQNEAQ (reference sequence). The V end was cut by 3 bases, the J end by 7 bases, with 10 bases between. This CDR3 is built from 13 residues. The CDR3 region is CASSLSSVNEQFF. In nucleotides, the CDR3 is TGTGCCAGCAGCTTGTCTAGTGTAAATGAGCAGTTCTTC.

Comments on this clone: Other nucleotide sequences from this sample produce the same CDR3. The rearrangement uses TRBV5-1 and TRBJ1-1; D not certain. This CDR3 is built from 12 residues. V lost 0 bases and J lost 5, with 5 bases in between. Looked up from germline, CDR1 is SGHRS and CDR2 is YFSETQ. CDR3 protein: CASSLDYTEAFF. For the CDR3, the DNA is TGCGCCAGCAGCTTGGACTATACTGAAGCTTTCTTT.

V is TRBV6-9 and J is TRBJ1-2, with TRBD1 matching 7 bases. V gave up 10 bases and J gave up 6 bases; unmatched junction bases: 5. The CDR3 is made up of 11 amino acids. The germline V gene has CDR1 MNHGY and CDR2 SVAAGI. The CDR3 sequence: CATGQNDGYTF. CDR3 nucleotide sequence: TGTGCCACGGGACAGAATGATGGCTACACCTTC.

The CDR3 bases are TGTGCCAGCAGCTTAGAGCGAATAACCCAGTACTTC. It codes for CASSLERITQYF. The chain recombines TRBV7-9 with TRBJ2-5; D is ambiguous. V dropped 1 base and J dropped 8 bases, with 8 bases sitting between them. The CDR3 extends over 12 amino acids. From germline, CDR1 is SEHNR and CDR2 FQNEAQ (reference sequence).

The chain carries TRBV27 and TRBJ2-2; D is ambiguous. The CDR3 runs to 14 residues. The V gene lost 3 bases and the J gene lost 3 bases, with 8 bases spanning the gap. Germline V lookup: CDR1 MNHEY, CDR2 SMNVEV (reference sequence). CDR3 sequence reads: CASSFVGDTGELFF. CDR3 sequence (DNA): TGTGCCAGCAGTTTTGTGGGTGACACCGGGGAGCTGTTTTTT.

The chain joins TRBV4-3 to TRBJ1-1, with 7 bases identical to TRBD1. Looked up from germline, CDR1 is LGHNA and CDR2 is YSLEER. With V trimmed by 1 base and J by 6 bases, 11 bases remained unmatched. The CDR3 consists of 16 residues. The CDR3 sequence: CASSQVPGQMGPEAFF. In DNA, the CDR3 is TGCGCCAGCAGCCAAGTACCGGGACAGATGGGTCCTGAAGCTTTCTTT.

This chain connects TRBV4-1 to TRBJ2-1; 7 bases are shared with TRBD1. Per germline, CDR1 MGHRA and CDR2 YSYEKL. This CDR3 region has 17 residues. The trim removed 0 bases at V and 0 bases at J, leaving 5 bases unmatched. CDR3 in amino acids: CASSQDKGADSYNEQFF. The CDR3 DNA reads as TGCGCCAGCAGCCAAGATAAGGGGGCCGACTCCTACAATGAGCAGTTCTTC.

With regard to this clone: Distinct nucleotide sequences in the sample also encode this CDR3. The J gene is TRBJ2-7, the V gene TRBV27; 7 bases line up with TRBD1. V shed 3 bases, J shed 3 bases, and the junction held 2 bases outside the gene matches. Per the germline V gene, CDR1 is MNHEY and CDR2 is SMNVEV (reference sequence). This CDR3 has 13 residues. This chain's CDR3 is CASSFRDSYEQYF. The CDR3 DNA sequence: TGTGCCAGCAGTTTCCGGGACAGCTACGAGCAGTACTTC.

The CDR3 nucleotides read TGTGCCAGCAGTTTACAAGAAGCCTACGAGCAGTACTTC. Its translation: CASSLQEAYEQYF. The V gene is TRBV28, the J gene TRBJ2-7; D unclear. The V gene lost 2 bases and the J gene lost 2 bases, with 7 bases spanning the gap. Germline values: CDR1 MDHEN, CDR2 SYDVKM. The CDR3 contains 13 residues.

The chain has TRBV5-1 and TRBJ2-1, with a possible D match to TRBD2 (6 bases). Germline loops: CDR1 SGHRS, CDR2 YFSETQ. CDR3 length: 16 residues. V shed 2 bases and J shed 10 bases, with 22 bases lying between them. The CDR3 loop is CASSLLALGDTMEQFF. The CDR3 bases are TGCGCCAGCAGCTTACTAGCTCTTGGAGATACAATGGAGCAGTTCTTC.

V and J are TRBV28 and TRBJ2-7; the D gene is possibly TRBD2 (6 bases). The CDR3 sequence is 16 residues long. Per germline, CDR1 MDHEN and CDR2 SYDVKM. V gave up 2 bases and J gave up 0 bases, with 14 bases separating them. The CDR3 sequence is CASSLHLRGLSYEQYF. CDR3 nucleotides: TGTGCCAGCAGTTTACATTTGCGGGGACTCTCCTACGAGCAGTACTTC.

The rearrangement links TRBV6-5 to TRBJ1-3; D call uncertain. V was cut by 2 bases and J by 0 bases, with 8 bases left in between. CDR1 and CDR2 from the germline V gene are MNHEY and SVGAGI. This CDR3 comprises 15 residues. The CDR3 here is CASSYGLNSGNTIYF. The CDR3 DNA is TGTGCCAGCAGTTACGGCCTTAACTCTGGAAACACCATATATTTT.

The CDR3 sequence: CASSPGSGGFRGAEQYF. CDR3 coding DNA: TGTGCCAGCAGCCCGGGGAGCGGGGGGTTTCGAGGAGCCGAGCAGTACTTC. The rearrangement uses TRBV5-4 and TRBJ2-7, with TRBD2 matching 9 bases. Germline V gene lookup returns CDR1 SGHNT and CDR2 YYREEE (reference sequence). The V and J ends lost 4 bases and 6 bases, in that order; junction bases with no gene match: 17. This CDR3 has 17 residues.

The chain combines TRBV25-1 with TRBJ1-4, with 7 bases aligning to TRBD1. CDR3 length: 13 amino acids. In germline, CDR1 is MGHDK, CDR2 SYGVNS. J was trimmed by 6 bases and V by 4 bases; bases with no gene match: 2. In nucleotides, the CDR3 is TGTGCCAGCAGTGGAGACAGGGATGAAAAACTGTTTTTT. Translating gives CASSGDRDEKLFF.